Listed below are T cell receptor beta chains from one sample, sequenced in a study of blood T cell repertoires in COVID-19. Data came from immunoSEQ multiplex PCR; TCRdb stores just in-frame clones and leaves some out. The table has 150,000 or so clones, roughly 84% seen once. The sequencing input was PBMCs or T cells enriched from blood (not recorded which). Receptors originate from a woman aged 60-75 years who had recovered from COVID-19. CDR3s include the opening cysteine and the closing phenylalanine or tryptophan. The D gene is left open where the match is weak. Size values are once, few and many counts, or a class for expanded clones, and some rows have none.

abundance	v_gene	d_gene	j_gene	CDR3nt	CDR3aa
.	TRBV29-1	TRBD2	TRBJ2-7	TGCAGCGTTTTGACTAGCCCATCCTACGAGCAGTACTTC	CSVLTSPSYEQYF
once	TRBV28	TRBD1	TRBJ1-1	TGTGCCAGCAGTTTACCATCGTGGGACAGGGCGAACACTGAAGCTTTCTTT	CASSLPSWDRANTEAFF
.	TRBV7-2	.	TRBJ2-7	TGTGCCAGCAGCCTAGGTTACAGTAACTCCTACGAGCAGTACTTC	CASSLGYSNSYEQYF
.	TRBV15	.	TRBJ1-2	TGTGCCACCAGCAGAGGACCGGGGCGGGGTCTGGACTATGGCTACACCTTC	CATSRGPGRGLDYGYTF
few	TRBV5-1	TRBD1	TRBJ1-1	TGCGCCAGCAGCCTCCGGGGACAGGGGAACACTGAAGCTTTCTTT	CASSLRGQGNTEAFF
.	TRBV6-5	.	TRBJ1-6	TGTGCCAGCAGACGGGACATAGAGAATTCACCCCTCCACTTT	CASRRDIENSPLHF
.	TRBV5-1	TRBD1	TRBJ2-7	TGCGCCAGCAGCTTACCGGGACAGACCTACGAGCAGTACTTC	CASSLPGQTYEQYF
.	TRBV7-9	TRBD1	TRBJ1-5	TGTGCCAGCAGCCCGACAGGGGGTGATCAGCCCCAGCATTTT	CASSPTGGDQPQHF
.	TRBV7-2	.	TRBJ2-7	TGTGCCAGCAGCTTAGGAAGGGAGGCCTACGAGCAGTACTTC	CASSLGREAYEQYF
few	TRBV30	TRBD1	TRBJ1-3	TGTGCCTGGAGTCTCCCGGGACAGCTGTTATTAAACACCATATATTTT	CAWSLPGQLLLNTIYF
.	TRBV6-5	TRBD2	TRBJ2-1	TGTGCCAGCAGCCCCCGACTAGCGGTCTACAATGAGCAGTTCTTC	CASSPRLAVYNEQFF
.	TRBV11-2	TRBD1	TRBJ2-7	TGTGCCAGCAGCTTAGCCGCATTCGGTGCAGGGGGCGCTTACGAGCAGTACTTC	CASSLAAFGAGGAYEQYF
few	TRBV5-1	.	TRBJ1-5	TGCGCCAGCAGCCCGGGAGCCGACAGTTATCAGCCCCAGCATTTT	CASSPGADSYQPQHF
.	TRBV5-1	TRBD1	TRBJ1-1	TGCGCCAGCAGCTTGGAAGGGACAGGGGAAACTGAAGCTTTCTTT	CASSLEGTGETEAFF
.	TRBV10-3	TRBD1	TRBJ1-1	TGTGCCTCGGAACCGGGACAGAGCTCTGAAGCTTTCTTT	CASEPGQSSEAFF
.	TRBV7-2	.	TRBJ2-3	TGTGCCAGCAGCTTAGCTCTCAGCGGGAGCACAGATACGCAGTATTTT	CASSLALSGSTDTQYF
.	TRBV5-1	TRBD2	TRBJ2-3	TGCGCCAGCAGCCCGGGGGGACTCCTCACAGATACGCAGTATTTT	CASSPGGLLTDTQYF
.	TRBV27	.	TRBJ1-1	TGTGCCAGCAGCCAGGAGAGGGGGTCTGAAGCTTTCTTT	CASSQERGSEAFF
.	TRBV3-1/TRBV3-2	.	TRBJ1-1	TGTGCCAGCAGCCAAGATAGTAGCGGGTTTGAAGCTTTCTTT	CASSQDSSGFEAFF
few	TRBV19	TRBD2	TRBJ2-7	TGTGCCAGTAGTTCAGCGGGGGGCCAAACCTACGAGCAGTACTTC	CASSSAGGQTYEQYF
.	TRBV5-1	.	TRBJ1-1	TGCGCCAGCTTCGCCGGAGGTGGAGCTTTCTTT	CASFAGGGAFF
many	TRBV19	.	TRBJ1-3	TGTGCCAGTAGTGTAATTAAACTCCGGACAGCTGGAAACACCATATATTTT	CASSVIKLRTAGNTIYF
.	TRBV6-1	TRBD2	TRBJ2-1	TGTGCCAGCAGTGAACTAGCGGGAGTCCCAGGGAATGAGCAGTTCTTC	CASSELAGVPGNEQFF
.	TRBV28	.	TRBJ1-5	TGTGCCAGCAGTTTAGACGGGAGGAGGCCCCAGCATTTT	CASSLDGRRPQHF
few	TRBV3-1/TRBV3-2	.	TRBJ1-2	TGTGCCAGCAGCCAAGATTTTCCCAGGGACTATGGCTACACCTTC	CASSQDFPRDYGYTF
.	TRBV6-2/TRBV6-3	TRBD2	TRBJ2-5	TGTGCCAGCAGTTCGGGGGGGCGCGGGCGGTTGGAGACCCAGTACTTC	CASSSGGRGRLETQYF
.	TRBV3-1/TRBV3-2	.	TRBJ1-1	TGTGCCAGCAGCCAAACCGGGACATTTAACACTGAAGCTTTCTTT	CASSQTGTFNTEAFF
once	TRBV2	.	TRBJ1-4	TGTGCCAGCCACAGGCCTAATGAAAAACTGTTTTTT	CASHRPNEKLFF
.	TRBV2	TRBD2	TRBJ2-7	TGTGCCAGCATTAGAGCGGGGGCGGCCGAGCAGTACTTC	CASIRAGAAEQYF
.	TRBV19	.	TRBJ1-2	TGTGCCAGTAATCTCTCCGGTCCTCTCATTAACTATGGCTACACCTTC	CASNLSGPLINYGYTF
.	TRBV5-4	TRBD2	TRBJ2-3	TGTGCCAGCAGCCCGAGACTAGCGGGGGCCTGGCTAGATACGCAGTATTTT	CASSPRLAGAWLDTQYF
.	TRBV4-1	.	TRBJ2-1	TGCGCCAGCAGCCAAGAAGCCTCCCTTTCCTACAATGAGCAGTTCTTC	CASSQEASLSYNEQFF
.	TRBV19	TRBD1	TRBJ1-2	TGTGCCAGTAGTTCCCGGGACAGGGGGCTTGGCTACACCTTC	CASSSRDRGLGYTF
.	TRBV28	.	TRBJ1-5	TGTGCCAGCAGCCGGACGTCCAGGGTCAATCAGCCCCAGCATTTT	CASSRTSRVNQPQHF
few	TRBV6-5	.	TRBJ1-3	TGTGCCAGCCAAACGGGGGGTTCCGGAAACACCATATATTTT	CASQTGGSGNTIYF
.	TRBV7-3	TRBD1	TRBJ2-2	TGTGCCAGCAGCTTGACAGGGGGCGCGGCCGGGGAGCTGTTTTTT	CASSLTGGAAGELFF
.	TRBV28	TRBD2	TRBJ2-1	TGTGCCAGCAGACTTCAGCGGGAGTGGTACAATGAGCAGTTCTTC	CASRLQREWYNEQFF
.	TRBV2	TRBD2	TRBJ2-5	TGTGCCAGCAGTCGGACTAGCGGGGCGGAGACCCAGTACTTC	CASSRTSGAETQYF
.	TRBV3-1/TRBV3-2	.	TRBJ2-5	TGTGCCAGCAGCCAAAGGGGAGGACAAGAGACCCAGTACTTC	CASSQRGGQETQYF
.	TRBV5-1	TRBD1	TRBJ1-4	TGCGCCAGCAGCTTGTCTGGCGGGACAGCTAATGAAAAACTGTTTTTT	CASSLSGGTANEKLFF
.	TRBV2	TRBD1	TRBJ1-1	TGTGCCAGCACTGAGACAGGGTGGAGCACTGAAGCTTTCTTT	CASTETGWSTEAFF
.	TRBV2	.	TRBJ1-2	TGTGCCAGCAGTGGGCAGGTTAACTATGGCTACACCTTC	CASSGQVNYGYTF
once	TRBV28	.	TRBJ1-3	TGTGCCAGCAGTCCCTCGGGGGTTGTCTCTGGAAACACCATATATTTT	CASSPSGVVSGNTIYF
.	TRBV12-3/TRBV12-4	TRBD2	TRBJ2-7	TGTGCCAGCAGTTTCGGGGGGTCGGGCGAGCAGTACTTC	CASSFGGSGEQYF